This record looks at one TCR beta chain sequence and its context. This clonotype was observed a few times. The antigen this receptor binds is unknown. One base away there is no much larger clone; base qualities are not given. The data derive from a study of identical twins (dated by TCRdb to the mid-2010s). For the study in its entirety: To test whether fetal clonotypes persist, this study deep-sequenced TCR alpha and beta repertoires from monozygotic twins, from unrelated adults of various ages, and from cord blood. Replicate twin experiments were performed at different times using different library preparation protocols to rule out contamination.

Library method: 5' RACE. The run used an Illumina HiSeq 2000. Template switching added a universal primer binding site, and the final cDNA carried a unique molecular identifier that allowed TCR cDNA molecules to be counted accurately. Specific primers in the conserved constant-segment region were used to synthesize first-strand cDNA for TCR alpha and beta chains. To control for contamination, each cDNA library was double barcoded with a SMART-Mk sample barcode plus Illumina barcodes. Two successive PCR steps introduced TruSeq adapter sequences along with Illumina sample barcodes. The Illumina HiSeq platform was used with custom primers to sequence TCR alpha and beta cDNA libraries. As for how the authors treated the data: MiGEC processed the raw reads to extract unique molecular identifiers, while MiXCR was used to determine the CDR3 positions. Recombination models were inferred per individual with the repgenHMM and IGoR tools using an EM algorithm. Shared clonotype analysis was performed with the tcR package in R, normalizing sharing by the product of cloneset sizes. To study raw recombination without the effects of thymic and clonal selection, out-of-frame nonproductive sequences were analyzed. TCRdb ran its own pipeline on the public reads, namely fastp trimming at Q25 and MiXCR clone calling, and kept in-frame beta chains. Here each entry gathers all rows of one CDR3 protein and keeps the most common genes and DNA. The V and J calls and clone size come from TCRdb's table, not from the authors' own analysis. This sample is represented by about 690,000 distinct CDR3 sequences; around 20% of them were singletons. The ten largest clones take up 4% to 4.5% of the sample.

All donors were healthy Caucasians. Three pairs of female monozygotic twins, all aged roughly 18 to 30 years, made up the twin cohort. Peripheral blood mononuclear cells were used as the source from which RNA for TCR libraries was isolated. What the authors observed across the whole study: Compared with coincidental sharing between unrelated individuals, out-of-frame TCR alpha sequences shared between twins had an excess of sequences with low generation probability. Zero-insertion analyses could be partly confounded by invariant T cells such as MAIT and iNKT, although diverse VJ usage argued against such confounding for most clonotypes. Out-of-frame TCR alpha sharing in monozygotic twins was systematically underestimated by recombination models, whereas sharing between unrelated individuals was in agreement with the recombination models. Because the same donors could not be followed over many years, the conclusions depended on cross-sectional statistical analysis. Excess twin sharing in beta out-of-frame sequences was weaker because fewer shared sequences lowered the signal-to-noise ratio. Fewer insertions were carried by abundant cord blood beta clonotypes; a weaker similar trend was observed in young adult naive repertoires, while no such trend was observed in memory repertoires.

V gives up 5 bases and J gives up 0 bases, and the segment between their germline ends measures 9 bases. The CDR3 runs 13 amino acids, cysteine and phenylalanine included. Only the CDR3 DNA is retained, 39 bases long and in frame from the first base. Based on the germline V gene, the CDR1 and CDR2 sequences are SGHRS and YFSETQ. These data are also associated with another study on T cells expressing NK-cell markers. As described in the second report: In sorted CD3+CD56+NKG2C+, CD3+CD56+NKG2C- and CD3+CD56-NKG2C+ T-cell subsets from several donors, TCR beta-chain repertoires were profiled. Among the eight sequenced donors, seven were HCMV-seropositive and one was HCMV-seronegative. To restrict sorting to alphabetaTCR-expressing T cells, an anti-gammadeltaTCR antibody was added in several experiments. For more than 5 donors, the dominant CD3+CD56+NKG2C+ clonotypes were among the top 10 CD8+ clonotypes and accounted for roughly 1.0-8% of CD8+ T cells. Those dominant clonotypes were again the most abundant among CD3+CD56-NKG2C+ cells in a handful of donors, at about 28.3-60.1%. Whether the expanded NKG2C-expressing T cell clones were specific for HCMV antigens was left unclear. All eight donors whose samples were sequenced were randomly selected healthy volunteers, three of them men and five women. To determine HCMV serostatus, a commercial ELISA kit was used to detect HCMV-specific IgG in serum. For a handful of donors, unsorted PBMC were also used to sequence bulk peripheral blood T-cell repertoires. MIGEC handled demultiplexing of the reads and grouping by UMI, while MiTCR was used to assemble and quantify clonotypes. To remove erroneous sequences, TCR cDNA sequences were retained only when supported by two or more reads. The tcR package was used for downstream repertoire analysis, with clonotypes matched between fractions based on CDR3 nucleotide sequence plus V segment. VDJmatch was used to annotate antigen specificity against VDJdb, with one amino acid substitution in CDR3 allowed.

The chain employs TRBV5-1 and TRBJ2-7; the D gene is perhaps TRBD1, from 5 matching bases. This TCR was recovered from a woman between 18 and 29 years old in good health. The sequenced sample was PBMCs. The DNA is TGCGCCAGCAGGGGGCAGTACTCCTACGAGCAGTACTTC. Its translation reads: CASRGQYSYEQYF.